Presented here are 8 T cell receptor beta chains from one specimen sequenced in a study of T-cell memory formation after mild COVID-19. TCRdb itself ran the 5' RACE reads through MiXCR, one entry per CDR3 protein. The sample includes hundreds of thousands of distinct CDR3 sequences, around 30% of them seen just once. Sample: PBMCs or a T cell subset sorted from them (not recorded which). The origin of the receptors is an adult woman who had mild COVID-19 (a few samples of this study predate the infection). Cell type and time point are not known.

In this sample, this clonotype turned up a few times. The V gene is TRBV30, the J gene TRBJ2-1; perhaps TRBD1 as D (6 bases). Per the germline V gene, CDR1 is GTSNPN and CDR2 is SVGIG (reference sequence). The V gene lost 4 bases and the J gene lost 8 bases, with 15 bases spanning the gap. The CDR3 extends over 13 amino acids. CDR3 DNA sequence: TGTGCCTGGATTTACCCCAGGGGTGATGAGCAGTTCTTC. Amino acid sequence: CAWIYPRGDEQFF.

This rearrangement joins TRBV10-3 to TRBJ2-7, with D possibly matching TRBD2 (5 bases). The CDR3 extends over 16 amino acids. Germline CDR1 is ENHRY and CDR2 is SYGVKD. Between the trimmed V and J ends, which lost 10 bases and 4 bases, there was a span of 26 bases. In nucleotides, the CDR3 is TGTGCCAGCTCCGCTGGGCTAGCTCGAACTGGGTACGAGCAGTACTTC. Its protein product is CASSAGLARTGYEQYF.

This chain joins TRBV5-4 and TRBJ2-5, with 7 bases fitting TRBD1. Germline V gene lookup returns CDR1 SGHNT and CDR2 YYREEE (reference sequence). This CDR3 has 14 residues. V was clipped by 3 bases and J by 4 bases; unmatched bases: 6. The CDR3 region has the DNA TGTGCCAGCAGCTCGACAGGGCGGAGAGAGACCCAGTACTTC. Its translation is CASSSTGRRETQYF.

This clonotype has a handful of counts. This chain uses TRBV7-3 with TRBJ2-3; TRBD2 is a possible D gene (5 bases). Germline CDR1 and CDR2: SGHTA and FQGTGA. CDR3 length: 15 amino acids. Between the trimmed V and J ends, which lost 2 bases and 0 bases, there was a span of 9 bases. The CDR3 loop reads CASSLSTGSTDTQYF. Written as DNA, the CDR3 is TGTGCCAGCAGCTTATCGACGGGGAGCACAGATACGCAGTATTTT.

The chain uses TRBV24-1 and TRBJ2-3, with D possibly being TRBD1 (5 bases). The CDR3 runs to 15 residues. V lost 6 bases, J lost 2 bases, and 14 bases lay in between. CDR1 is KGHDR, CDR2 SFDVKD, per germline. CDR3 DNA: TGTGCCACCAGTAAGGGGCGAGACCCCACAGATACGCAGTATTTT. Translation: CATSKGRDPTDTQYF.

The chain recombines TRBV12-3 or TRBV12-4 with TRBJ2-7, with TRBD2 identical over 7 bases. CDR3 size: 14 residues. V shed 5 bases and J 2 bases; nucleotides not matched to a gene: 6. CDR3: CASSMGRDAYEQYF. CDR3 DNA sequence: TGTGCCAGCAGTATGGGGAGGGATGCCTACGAGCAGTACTTC.

This clonotype was recorded a few times. CDR3 amino acids: CATSGSGDLYLNYGYTF. CDR3 DNA sequence: TGTGCCACCAGTGGATCGGGGGACCTTTACCTAAATTATGGCTACACCTTC. The chain joins TRBV24-1 to TRBJ1-2, with D maybe TRBD1 (5 bases). Trimming left V 5 bases short and J 5 bases short, with 23 bases between. Germline lookup yields CDR1 KGHDR and CDR2 SFDVKD. The CDR3 length is 17 residues.

This clonotype was recorded a few times. The chain employs TRBV15 and TRBJ2-6; D possibly corresponds to TRBD2 (6 bases). Germline V gene sequence: CDR1 LNHNV, CDR2 YYDKDF (reference sequence). V lost 1 base and J 11 bases, leaving 9 bases between the germline ends. There are 13 residues in the CDR3. The CDR3 DNA follows: TGTGCCACCAGCAGAGCGGGGGTGGACGTCCTGACTTTC. The encoded protein is CATSRAGVDVLTF.